Following are 8 T cell receptor beta chains from one sample sequenced in a study of blood T cell repertoires in COVID-19. The table came from immunoSEQ multiplex PCR; TCRdb's copy has only in-frame clones and leaves some out. The sample lists around 110,000 clones, 84% occurring once. The sample taken for sequencing was peripheral blood. The origin of the receptors is a human donor in a cohort sampled during active COVID-19.

This chain links TRBV20-1 with TRBJ2-5; 9 bases are shared with TRBD1. The length of the CDR3 is 14 residues. Germline assignment: CDR1 DFQATT and CDR2 SNEGSKA (reference sequence). With V trimmed by 3 bases and J by 5 bases, 7 bases remained unmatched. CDR3 DNA sequence: TGCAGTGCTAGTGAGTCCACAGGGGGCGAGACCCAGTACTTC. As protein: CSASESTGGETQYF.

The chain carries TRBV27 and TRBJ2-7, with 13 nucleotides matching TRBD2. V was clipped by 3 bases and J by 5 bases; unmatched bases: 13. CDR1 MNHEY and CDR2 SMNVEV come from the germline V gene (reference sequence). The CDR3 has 18 residues. CDR3 amino acids: CASSFHPGTSGKMNEQYF. CDR3 nucleotide sequence: TGTGCCAGCAGTTTCCATCCCGGGACTAGCGGGAAAATGAACGAGCAGTACTTC.

The V call is TRBV28, the J call TRBJ1-1; 7 nucleotides match TRBD1. CDR3 length: 14 residues. The germline CDR1 and CDR2 sequences are MDHEN and SYDVKM. Germline trimming cut 6 bases from V and 4 bases from J; bases unmatched to any gene: 8. CDR3 loop: CASRVDRVGTEAFF. CDR3 coding DNA: TGTGCCAGCAGGGTCGACAGGGTGGGCACTGAAGCTTTCTTT.

V and J are TRBV9 and TRBJ2-7; the D is unclear. The CDR3 sequence is 16 residues long. Trimming removed 3 bases at V and 6 bases at J, with 22 bases between. Germline CDR1 is SGDLS and CDR2 is YYNGEE. The CDR3 spells CASSAEHETTLFEQYV. CDR3 nucleotides: TGTGCCAGCAGCGCCGAACATGAGACAACCCTTTTCGAGCAGTACGTC.

The chain links TRBV7-3 to TRBJ1-1, with 7 positions matching TRBD1. Germline V gene sequence: CDR1 SGHTA, CDR2 FQGTGA. The CDR3 spans 13 residues. Trimming removed 3 bases from V and 7 bases from J; junction bases left unmatched: 5. DNA of the CDR3: TGTGCCAGCAGCTTCAATCGGGACAGTGAAGCTTTCTTT. Amino acids: CASSFNRDSEAFF. Drawing the rest from reference TRBV7-3 and TRBJ1-1, the complete variable domain is GAGVSQTPSNKVTEKGKYVELRCDPISGHTALYWYRQSLGQGPEFLIYFQGTGAADDSGLPNDRFFAVRPEGSVSTLKIQRTERGDSAVYLCASSFNRDSEAFFGQGTRLTVV.

The chain has TRBV28 and TRBJ2-7; D unresolved. V dropped 4 bases and J dropped 0 bases, with 16 bases sitting between them. This CDR3 region has 16 residues. CDR1 is MDHEN and CDR2 is SYDVKM in the germline V gene. CDR3 in amino acids: CASSSPSTAISYEQYF. For the CDR3, the DNA is TGTGCCAGCAGTTCCCCGTCGACTGCGATCTCCTACGAGCAGTACTTC. The full variable domain, rest sourced from reference TRBV28 and TRBJ2-7, is DVKVTQSSRYLVKRTGEKVFLECVQDMDHENMFWYRQDPGLGLRLIYFSYDVKMKEKGDIPEGYSVSREKKERFSLILESASTNQTSMYLCASSSPSTAISYEQYFGPGTRLTVT.

A remark on this clone: Additional DNA sequences in this sample encode the identical CDR3. The chain combines TRBV19 with TRBJ2-7; D uncertain. Germline V gene lookup returns CDR1 LNHDA and CDR2 SQIVND (reference sequence). The CDR3 runs to 11 residues. V lost 4 bases and J 4 bases, leaving 5 bases between the germline ends. The CDR3 bases are TGTGCCAGTAGTAATCGGTACGAGCAGTACTTC. This encodes CASSNRYEQYF.

The chain recombines TRBV11-2 with TRBJ1-1; 8 bases match TRBD1. This CDR3 spans 15 amino acids. Germline lookup yields CDR1 SGHAT and CDR2 FQNNGV. Trimming took 5 bases from V and 4 from J; bases not matched to a gene: 9. Written as DNA, the CDR3 is TGTGCCAGCAGCCGCCAGGGGGCCTTGAGCACTGAAGCTTTCTTT. It codes for CASSRQGALSTEAFF. Variable domain in full (rest from reference TRBV11-2 and TRBJ1-1): EAGVAQSPRYKIIEKRQSVAFWCNPISGHATLYWYQQILGQGPKLLIQFQNNGVVDDSQLPKDRFSAERLKGVDSTLKIQPAKLEDSAVYLCASSRQGALSTEAFFGQGTRLTVV.